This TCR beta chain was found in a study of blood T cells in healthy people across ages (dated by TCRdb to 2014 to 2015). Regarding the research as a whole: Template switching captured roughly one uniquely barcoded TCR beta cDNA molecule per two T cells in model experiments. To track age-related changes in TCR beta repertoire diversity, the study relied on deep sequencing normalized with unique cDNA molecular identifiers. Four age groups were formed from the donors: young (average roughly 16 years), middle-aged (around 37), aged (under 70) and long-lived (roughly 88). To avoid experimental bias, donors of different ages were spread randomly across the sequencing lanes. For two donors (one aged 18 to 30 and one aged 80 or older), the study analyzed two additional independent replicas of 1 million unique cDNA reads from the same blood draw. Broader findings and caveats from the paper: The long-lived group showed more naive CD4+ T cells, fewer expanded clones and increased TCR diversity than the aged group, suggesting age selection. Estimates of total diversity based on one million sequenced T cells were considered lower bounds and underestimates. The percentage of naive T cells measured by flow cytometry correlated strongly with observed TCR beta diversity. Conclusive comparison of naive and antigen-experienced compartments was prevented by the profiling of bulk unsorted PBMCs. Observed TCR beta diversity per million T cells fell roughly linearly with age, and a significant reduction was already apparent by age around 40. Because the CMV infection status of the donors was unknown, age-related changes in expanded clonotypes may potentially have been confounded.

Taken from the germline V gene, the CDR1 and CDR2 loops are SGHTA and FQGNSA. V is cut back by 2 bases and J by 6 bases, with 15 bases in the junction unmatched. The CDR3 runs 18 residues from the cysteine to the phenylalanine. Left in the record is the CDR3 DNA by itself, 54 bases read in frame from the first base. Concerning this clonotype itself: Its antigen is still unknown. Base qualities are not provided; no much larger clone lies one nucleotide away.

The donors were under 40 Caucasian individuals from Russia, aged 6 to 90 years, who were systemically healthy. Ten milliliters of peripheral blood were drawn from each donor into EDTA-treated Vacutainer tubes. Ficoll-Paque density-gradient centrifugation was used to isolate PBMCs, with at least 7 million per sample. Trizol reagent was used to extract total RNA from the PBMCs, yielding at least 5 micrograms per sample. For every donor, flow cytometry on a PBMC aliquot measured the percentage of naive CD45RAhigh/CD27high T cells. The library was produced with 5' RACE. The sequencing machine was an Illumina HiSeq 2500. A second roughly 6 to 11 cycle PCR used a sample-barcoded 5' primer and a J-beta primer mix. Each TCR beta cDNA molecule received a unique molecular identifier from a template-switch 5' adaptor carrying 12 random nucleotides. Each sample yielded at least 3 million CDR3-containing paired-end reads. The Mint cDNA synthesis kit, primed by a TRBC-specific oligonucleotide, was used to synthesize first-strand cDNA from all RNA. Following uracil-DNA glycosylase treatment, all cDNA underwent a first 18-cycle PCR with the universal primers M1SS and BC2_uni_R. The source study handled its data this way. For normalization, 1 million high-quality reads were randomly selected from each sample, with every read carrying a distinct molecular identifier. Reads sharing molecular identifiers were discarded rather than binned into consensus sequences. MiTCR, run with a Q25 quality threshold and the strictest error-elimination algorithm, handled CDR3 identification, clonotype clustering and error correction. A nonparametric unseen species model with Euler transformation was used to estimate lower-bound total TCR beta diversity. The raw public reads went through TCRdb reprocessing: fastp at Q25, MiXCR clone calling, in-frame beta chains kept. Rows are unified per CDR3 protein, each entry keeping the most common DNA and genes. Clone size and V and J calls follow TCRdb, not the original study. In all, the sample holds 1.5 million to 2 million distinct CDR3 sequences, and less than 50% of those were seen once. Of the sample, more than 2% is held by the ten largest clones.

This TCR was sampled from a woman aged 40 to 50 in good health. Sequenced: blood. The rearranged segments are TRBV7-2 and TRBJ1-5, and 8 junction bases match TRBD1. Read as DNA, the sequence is TGTGCCAGCAGCTTAAGGAATCTGCCTGACAGGGGTGGTCAGCCCCAGCATTTT. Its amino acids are CASSLRNLPDRGGQPQHF.